One and the same sample provided the 25 T cell receptor beta chains below, sequenced in a study of a mutant IDH1 vaccine in newly diagnosed glioma. Some clones are missing from TCRdb's copy, which holds only in-frame ones; the method was immunoSEQ multiplex PCR. The table includes tens of thousands of clones, around 93% detected once. As for time point: baseline, week 1 (first vaccination visit). Specified treatment: pre-vaccination baseline after standard-of-care therapy. Sequenced material: PBMCs, taken from a glioma patient treated with radiotherapy, temozolomide or both. The receptors derive from a man aged 40-55 years with glioma.

The CDR3 region is CASSLILDTQYF. CDR3 nucleotide sequence: TGTGCCAGCAGCTTAATCTTGGATACGCAGTATTTT. J is TRBJ2-3 and V is TRBV7-6, with unresolved D. Germline V gene data show CDR1 as SGHVS and CDR2 as FNYEAQ. V was pared by 2 bases and J by 6 bases, with 6 bases between. The CDR3 totals 12 residues.

The genes are TRBV6-6 and TRBJ1-5; a weak D match, TRBD1 (5 bases). With 5 bases removed from V and 6 bases from J, the gap between germline ends came to 11 bases. CDR1 is MNHNY, CDR2 SVGAGI, per germline (reference sequence). The CDR3 sequence is 13 residues long. The CDR3 DNA is TGTGCCAGCAGTCAACCGGGGGGTCAGCCCCAGCATTTT. This encodes CASSQPGGQPQHF.

The rearrangement uses TRBV27 and TRBJ2-7, with 8 bases aligning to TRBD1. The CDR3 has 14 residues. Germline V gives CDR1 MNHEY, CDR2 SMNVEV (reference sequence). V was clipped by 3 bases and J by 5 bases; unmatched bases: 6. The CDR3 DNA sequence: TGTGCCAGCAGTTTCCAACAGGGGGACAACGAGCAGTACTTC. It encodes CASSFQQGDNEQYF.

The chain is built from TRBV6-1 and TRBJ2-5; D might be TRBD1 (6 bases). V was shortened by 6 bases and J by 3 bases, with 8 bases between the two germline ends. This CDR3 is built from 12 residues. Germline V gives CDR1 MNHNS, CDR2 SASEGT. CDR3 in amino acids: CASRNREETQYF. The CDR3 DNA follows: TGTGCCAGCAGGAACAGGGAAGAGACCCAGTACTTC.

This sequence joins TRBV11-3 and TRBJ2-2; D is possibly TRBD2 (5 bases). Trimming left V 5 bases short and J 1 base short, with 14 bases between. CDR1 and CDR2 from the germline V gene are SGHNT and YENEEA. The CDR3 spans 16 residues. CDR3 nucleotide sequence: TGTGCCAGCAGCCCGGTACGGGGAGAGAACACCGGGGAGCTGTTTTTT. Its translation: CASSPVRGENTGELFF.

V usage is TRBV12-5 and J usage is TRBJ1-4; D ambiguous. V was trimmed by 1 base and J by 2 bases, leaving 8 bases between them. This CDR3 is 15 amino acids long. The germline V gene encodes CDR1 LGHNT and CDR2 FRNRAP. The CDR3 DNA reads TGTGCTAGTGGTTTGGGAGCGGGGACTAATGAAAAACTGTTTTTT. Amino acids: CASGLGAGTNEKLFF.

This sequence joins TRBV5-1 and TRBJ1-3; D call uncertain. Trimming removed 0 bases from V and 2 bases from J, with 6 bases in between. This CDR3 is built from 14 residues. CDR1 and CDR2 from the germline V gene are SGHRS and YFSETQ. The DNA for the CDR3 is TGCGCCAGCAGCTTGGGAGACACTGGAAACACCATATATTTT. Translated, it gives CASSLGDTGNTIYF.

This chain links TRBV5-1 with TRBJ1-2; 8 nucleotides line up with TRBD1. Looked up from germline, CDR1 is SGHRS and CDR2 is YFSETQ. This CDR3 is 13 amino acids long. The trim removed 7 bases at V and 2 bases at J, leaving 4 bases unmatched. CDR3 protein: CASGGQENYGYTF. CDR3 DNA: TGCGCCAGCGGGGGACAGGAGAACTATGGCTACACCTTC.

The V and J genes are TRBV2 and TRBJ1-5; 8 bases map to TRBD1. Germline V gene sequence: CDR1 SNHLY, CDR2 FYNNEI. The length of the CDR3 is 14 residues. The V and J ends lost 4 bases and 5 bases, in that order; junction bases with no gene match: 4. In DNA form, the CDR3 reads TGTGCCAGCAGTGGGACAGGGAACGATCAGCCCCAGCATTTT. Protein sequence: CASSGTGNDQPQHF.

The V and J genes are TRBV28 and TRBJ2-1; TRBD2 agrees at 9 bases. Germline V lookup: CDR1 MDHEN, CDR2 SYDVKM. The V segment lost 3 bases and the J segment 5 bases; nucleotides outside the gene matches: 5. The CDR3 consists of 15 residues. The CDR3 is CASSFLAGVNNEQFF. The CDR3 bases are TGTGCCAGCAGTTTTTTAGCGGGAGTCAACAATGAGCAGTTCTTC.

This CDR3 is CASSRDSLGEQYF. The CDR3 DNA sequence: TGTGCCAGCAGCAGGGACAGTCTTGGTGAGCAGTACTTC. The V gene is TRBV14, the J gene TRBJ2-7; 7 positions agree with TRBD1. The CDR3 covers 13 residues. The germline CDR1 and CDR2 sequences are SGHDN and FVKESK. Germline trimming cut 5 bases from V and 7 bases from J; bases unmatched to any gene: 8. Together with reference TRBV14 and TRBJ2-7, the CDR3 gives the full variable domain: EAGVTQFPSHSVIEKGQTVTLRCDPISGHDNLYWYRRVMGKEIKFLLHFVKESKQDESGMPNNRFLAERTGGTYSTLKVQPAELEDSGVYFCASSRDSLGEQYFGPGTRLTVT.

DNA of the CDR3: TGTGCCAGCTCACCAGCACCTCAGGGATCCTACGAGCAGTACTTC. It is translated as CASSPAPQGSYEQYF. The chain is built from TRBV18 and TRBJ2-7; possible D gene TRBD1, 5 bases. Trimming took 2 bases from V and 1 from J, leaving 12 bases between them. The CDR3 spans 15 residues. Germline CDR1 reads KGHSH; CDR2 reads LQKENI.

The genes are TRBV6-6 and TRBJ1-1; 8 bases align to TRBD1. The CDR3 runs to 14 residues. Germline trimming cut 7 bases from V and 4 bases from J; bases unmatched to any gene: 8. Germline values: CDR1 MNHNY, CDR2 SVGAGI (reference sequence). Here the CDR3 DNA reads TGTGCCAGCACTCAGGACAGGGTAGGCACTGAAGCTTTCTTT. It encodes CASTQDRVGTEAFF.

The genes are TRBV18 and TRBJ2-1; weak D call: TRBD2 (5 bases). The CDR3 has 15 amino acids. The germline V and J ends were trimmed by 1 base and 5 bases, with 12 bases remaining between them. Germline assignment: CDR1 KGHSH and CDR2 LQKENI. The CDR3 region has the DNA TGTGCCAGCTCACCACTCCAAACTAGAGACAATGAGCAGTTCTTC. It yields the protein CASSPLQTRDNEQFF.

The V call is TRBV7-9, the J call TRBJ2-5; D is ambiguous. CDR1 and CDR2 (germline): SEHNR, FQNEAQ (reference sequence). The V end was cut by 6 bases, the J end by 0 bases, with 8 bases between. The CDR3 sequence is 13 residues long. CDR3 sequence reads: CASRAEYQETQYF. In DNA, the CDR3 is TGTGCCAGCAGGGCAGAATACCAAGAGACCCAGTACTTC.

The chain couples TRBV5-1 to TRBJ2-5; either TRBD1 or TRBD2 may fit D (5 bases each). This CDR3 contains 17 residues. Looked up from germline, CDR1 is SGHRS and CDR2 is YFSETQ. V lost 3 bases, J lost 4 bases, and 22 bases lay in between. DNA for the CDR3: TGCGCCAGCAGCTCCTTTCCGGGACCACCGGCCGGAGAGACCCAGTACTTC. Translating it yields CASSSFPGPPAGETQYF.

In this sample, this clone turned up once. This chain links TRBV6-1 with TRBJ1-4; unclear D gene. The ends were cut back, 7 bases at V and 11 bases at J, with 14 bases in the middle. Germline lookup yields CDR1 MNHNS and CDR2 SASEGT. CDR3 length: 12 residues. DNA for the CDR3: TGTGCCAGCAACCGGCCGACGGAGAAACTGTTTTTT. Its protein product is CASNRPTEKLFF.

The chain combines TRBV2 with TRBJ2-4; D is ambiguous. CDR3 size: 15 residues. Germline V gene lookup returns CDR1 SNHLY and CDR2 FYNNEI. Trimming took 3 bases from V and 1 from J, leaving 10 bases between them. The CDR3 DNA follows: TGTGCCAGCAGTGATTCTCGAACGGCCAAAAACATTCAGTACTTC. Protein sequence: CASSDSRTAKNIQYF.

The chain combines TRBV4-1 with TRBJ2-1, with D possibly TRBD2 on 6 matching bases. The CDR3 contains 16 residues. V was shortened by 4 bases and J by 0 bases, with 13 bases between the two germline ends. Germline V gene data show CDR1 as MGHRA and CDR2 as YSYEKL. The CDR3 reads CASSLSVADSYNEQFF. The CDR3 region has the DNA TGCGCCAGCAGCCTAAGCGTAGCGGACTCCTACAATGAGCAGTTCTTC.

The chain employs TRBV6-6 and TRBJ2-7; possibly TRBD1 or TRBD2 for D (5 bases each). This CDR3 region has 16 residues. From germline, CDR1 is MNHNY and CDR2 SVGAGI (reference sequence). V lost 2 bases to trimming and J lost 0 bases, with 14 bases between them. CDR3 in amino acids: CASSYLGAPVSYEQYF. The CDR3 nucleotides read TGTGCCAGCAGTTACCTCGGGGCCCCGGTCTCCTACGAGCAGTACTTC.

The chain recombines TRBV9 with TRBJ2-1, with D perhaps matching TRBD2 (5 bases). Deletions cut 1 base from V and 10 bases from J, with 15 bases between. Germline V gene data show CDR1 as SGDLS and CDR2 as YYNGEE. The CDR3 is made up of 14 amino acids. The CDR3 nucleotides are TGTGCCAGCAGCGTATTCCCTCTGCGCGGGGAGCAGTTCTTC. Translating gives CASSVFPLRGEQFF.

The chain couples TRBV5-1 to TRBJ2-1; 7 positions agree with TRBD2. Trimming removed 7 bases from V and 5 bases from J; junction bases left unmatched: 3. The CDR3 runs to 12 residues. Germline V lookup: CDR1 SGHRS, CDR2 YFSETQ. The CDR3 protein is CASSRGDNEQFF. CDR3 nucleotide sequence: TGCGCCAGCTCCCGGGGGGACAATGAGCAGTTCTTC.

This chain connects TRBV18 to TRBJ2-7, with 8 bases identical to TRBD1. CDR1 is KGHSH, CDR2 LQKENI, per germline. V lost 2 bases to trimming and J lost 3 bases; unmatched junction nucleotides: 6. The CDR3 contains 15 residues. This chain's CDR3 is CASSPLRDRGYEQYF. The CDR3 region has the DNA TGTGCCAGCTCACCATTGCGAGACAGGGGCTACGAGCAGTACTTC.

Written as DNA, the CDR3 is TGTGCCAGCTCACCATCGGCGTTTCGTGGCTACACCTTC. It encodes CASSPSAFRGYTF. V usage is TRBV18 and J usage is TRBJ1-2; no clear D. CDR1 and CDR2 (germline): KGHSH, LQKENI. The V end was cut by 2 bases, the J end by 7 bases, with 11 bases between. There are 13 residues in the CDR3.

The J gene is TRBJ2-2, the V gene TRBV27; 10 bases map to TRBD1. Germline V gives CDR1 MNHEY, CDR2 SMNVEV (reference sequence). With V trimmed by 3 bases and J by 7 bases, 5 bases remained unmatched. This CDR3 region has 15 residues. CDR3 sequence: CASSFLGQGVGELFF. CDR3 in DNA: TGTGCCAGCAGTTTTCTAGGACAGGGGGTCGGGGAGCTGTTTTTT.